The subject of this entry is one T cell receptor (beta chain). Its antigen is still unknown. This record comes from a study of radiation and T cells in renal cell carcinoma. For the study at large: Nephrectomy followed 15 Gy stereotactic body radiation by 4 weeks. Study outcomes and limitations: Pretreatment tumor biopsies were lacking, so baseline clonotypes are unknown.

As for time point: blood 2 weeks post-SBRT. The treatment here: 15 Gy SBRT to primary tumor, nephrectomy 4 weeks later. After SBRT, blood was collected at 2 and 4 weeks, plus baseline. This renal cell carcinoma was of the clear cell type. Sequencing was performed with immunoSEQ multiplex PCR; in TCRdb, only in-frame clones are kept and a portion is missing. The sample shows 100,000 to 150,000 clones, around 90% of them seen only once. The sample in question was blood, obtained from a patient whose treatment included radiotherapy and nephrectomy. The origin of this receptor is a woman aged 70-85 years with renal cell carcinoma.

The CDR3: CAISEGGQRNTEAFF. In nucleotides, the CDR3 is TGTGCCATCAGTGAGGGGGGACAGCGGAACACTGAAGCTTTCTTT. This chain joins TRBV10-3 and TRBJ1-1; 7 nucleotides line up with TRBD1. Germline values: CDR1 ENHRY, CDR2 SYGVKD. The CDR3 loop spans 15 amino acids. After removal of 2 bases from V and 1 base from J, the junction contained 4 bases not matched to a gene.